What follows are 27 T cell receptor beta chains derived from one specimen sequenced in a study of PD-1 blockade in classical Hodgkin lymphoma. Every patient relapsed after autologous stem cell transplantation, and brentuximab vedotin exposure varied. Here immunoSEQ multiplex PCR was the method, and the copy in TCRdb shows in-frame clones only, minus some. This table has around 20,000 clones, roughly 89% appearing once. This material consisted of peripheral blood mononuclear cells (PBMCs), taken before the second cycle of nivolumab. These receptors were obtained from a human donor with classical Hodgkin lymphoma.

The chain couples TRBV5-1 to TRBJ1-2, with a possible D match to TRBD1 (5 bases). Germline V lookup: CDR1 SGHRS, CDR2 YFSETQ. The CDR3 loop spans 14 amino acids. Trimming removed 6 bases from V and 0 bases from J, with 12 bases in between. CDR3 in amino acids: CASKIQGANYGYTF. In nucleotides, the CDR3 is TGCGCCAGCAAGATCCAGGGAGCTAACTATGGCTACACCTTC.

The rearrangement links TRBV7-9 to TRBJ2-2, with TRBD1 matching over 8 bases. The CDR3 length is 16 residues. The germline V gene has CDR1 SEHNR and CDR2 FQNEAQ (reference sequence). The ends lost 0 bases at V and 6 bases at J; junction bases unmatched: 6. CDR3 bases: TGTGCCAGCAGCTTAGCCAGGGGGCTATTTCCCGGGGAGCTGTTTTTT. Translated: CASSLARGLFPGELFF.

The rearrangement links TRBV11-1 to TRBJ2-3; D gene ambiguous. Germline loops: CDR1 SGHAT, CDR2 FQDESV (reference sequence). Trimming removed 1 base from V and 0 bases from J, with 5 bases in between. The CDR3 length is 14 residues. In DNA form, the CDR3 reads TGTGCCAGCAGCTTAGGGGTGAGCACAGATACGCAGTATTTT. Amino acid sequence: CASSLGVSTDTQYF.

The rearrangement links TRBV5-1 to TRBJ2-2; D not resolved. In germline, CDR1 is SGHRS, CDR2 YFSETQ. The V and J ends lost 1 base and 5 bases respectively, with 12 bases between them. CDR3 length equals 15 residues. CDR3 bases: TGCGCCAGCAGCTTGAAGGGCGAAGGGACCGGGGAGCTGTTTTTT. This sequence encodes CASSLKGEGTGELFF.

The chain is built from TRBV7-9 and TRBJ1-6; 7 bases fit TRBD1. The CDR3 runs 15 residues. Germline CDR1 is SEHNR and CDR2 is FQNEAQ (reference sequence). V lost 5 bases, J lost 4 bases, and 5 bases stayed unmatched. The CDR3, as DNA: TGTGCCAGCAGCCCGCAGGGGGAATATAATTCACCCCTCCACTTT. Translated, it gives CASSPQGEYNSPLHF.

J is TRBJ1-6 and V is TRBV7-3; a weak D match, TRBD1 (6 bases). V was cut by 5 bases and J by 7 bases, with 15 bases left in between. Germline V CDR1 and CDR2: SGHTA, FQGTGA. CDR3 length equals 15 residues. The DNA for the CDR3 is TGTGCCAGCAGCAAAACAGGGCAATGGAATTCACCCCTCCACTTT. Translated: CASSKTGQWNSPLHF.

The chain has TRBV7-9 and TRBJ2-4; D unresolved. The germline V gene has CDR1 SEHNR and CDR2 FQNEAQ (reference sequence). The CDR3 contains 15 residues. Between the trimmed V and J ends, which lost 1 base and 1 base, there was a span of 8 bases. The CDR3: CASSLGGVAKNIQYF. The CDR3 DNA reads TGTGCCAGCAGCTTAGGCGGTGTGGCCAAAAACATTCAGTACTTC.

The count of this clone is one. The genes are TRBV27 and TRBJ2-3; D might be TRBD2 (6 bases). The CDR3 has 16 amino acids. Trimming cost V 2 bases and J 0 bases, with 12 bases left between them. The germline gives CDR1 MNHEY, CDR2 SMNVEV (reference sequence). The CDR3 nucleotides read TGTGCCAGCAGTTTAATCTCGGGGGTTAGCACAGATACGCAGTATTTT. It codes for CASSLISGVSTDTQYF.

The chain couples TRBV7-2 to TRBJ2-1, with 14 positions matching TRBD2. The V segment lost 5 bases and the J segment 7 bases; nucleotides outside the gene matches: 4. Per the germline V gene, CDR1 is SGHTA and CDR2 is FQGNSA. This CDR3 is built from 15 residues. The CDR3: CASSATSGGGNEQFF. The DNA of the CDR3 is TGTGCCAGCAGCGCGACTAGCGGGGGGGGTAATGAGCAGTTCTTC. Looking up the rest from reference TRBV7-2 and TRBJ2-1 gives the full variable domain: GAGVSQSPSNKVTEKGKDVELRCDPISGHTALYWYRQSLGQGLEFLIYFQGNSAPDKSGLPSDRFSAERTGGSVSTLTIQRTQQEDSAVYLCASSATSGGGNEQFFGPGTRLTVL.

The genes are TRBV28 and TRBJ1-1; 7 positions match TRBD1. Losses at the gene ends were 3 bases for V and 4 bases for J; bases not matched to a gene: 5. The CDR3 runs 14 residues. In germline, CDR1 is MDHEN, CDR2 SYDVKM. CDR3 DNA: TGTGCCAGCAGTTTGACAGGGCGGGGCACTGAAGCTTTCTTT. Protein: CASSLTGRGTEAFF.

This chain uses TRBV18 with TRBJ1-1, with a weak D call TRBD1 (6 bases). From germline, CDR1 is KGHSH and CDR2 LQKENI. The length of the CDR3 is 16 residues. The V and J ends lost 3 bases and 0 bases respectively, with 14 bases between them. In DNA form, the CDR3 reads TGTGCCAGCTCACCTCGTTTACAGGGAATGAACACTGAAGCTTTCTTT. This translates into CASSPRLQGMNTEAFF.

This chain links TRBV27 with TRBJ2-1, with TRBD2 identical over 12 bases. The CDR3 is made up of 17 amino acids. The germline gives CDR1 MNHEY, CDR2 SMNVEV (reference sequence). The junction had 8 bases not matched to a gene; V was cut back by 4 bases and J by 4 bases. CDR3 sequence reads: CASSSLTSGGIYNEQFF. CDR3 bases: TGTGCCAGCAGTTCCCTGACTAGCGGGGGAATATACAATGAGCAGTTCTTC.

CDR3 coding DNA: TGCGCCAGCAGCCACGGACAGGGGAGCTACGAGCAGTACTTC. Translating it yields CASSHGQGSYEQYF. The chain uses TRBV5-1 and TRBJ2-7; 9 positions agree with TRBD1. Germline CDR1 and CDR2: SGHRS and YFSETQ. There are 14 residues in the CDR3. The V segment lost 4 bases and the J segment 3 bases; nucleotides outside the gene matches: 5.

The V and J genes are TRBV5-4 and TRBJ2-1, with D maybe TRBD1 (5 bases). CDR3 length: 14 residues. CDR1 is SGHNT and CDR2 is YYREEE in the germline V gene (reference sequence). V was trimmed by 2 bases and J by 2 bases, leaving 8 bases between them. CDR3: CASSLRGAYNEQFF. DNA for the CDR3: TGTGCCAGCAGCTTAAGGGGCGCCTACAATGAGCAGTTCTTC.

The chain is built from TRBV27 and TRBJ1-1, with D perhaps TRBD1 (6 bases). Deletions cut 3 bases from V and 5 bases from J, with 16 bases between. This CDR3 contains 15 residues. The V gene's germline CDR1 is MNHEY and CDR2 SMNVEV (reference sequence). This CDR3 reads CASSFERGDWTEAFF. CDR3 DNA: TGTGCCAGCAGTTTTGAGAGGGGGGATTGGACTGAAGCTTTCTTT.

V and J are TRBV28 and TRBJ1-4; no firm D call. This CDR3 comprises 15 residues. CDR1 is MDHEN and CDR2 is SYDVKM in the germline V gene. Between the trimmed V and J ends, which lost 2 bases and 4 bases, there was a span of 11 bases. DNA for the CDR3: TGTGCCAGCAGTTTACCCGGCGGAGTTAATGAAAAACTGTTTTTT. Translating it yields CASSLPGGVNEKLFF.

J is TRBJ1-2 and V is TRBV5-1; no reliable D call. The CDR3 extends over 14 amino acids. The V end was cut by 1 base, the J end by 0 bases, with 7 bases between. Germline values: CDR1 SGHRS, CDR2 YFSETQ. The CDR3 DNA reads as TGCGCCAGCAGCTTGACGCAAGCTAACTATGGCTACACCTTC. Its protein is CASSLTQANYGYTF.

The rearrangement uses TRBV16 and TRBJ1-3; the D is unclear. The germline V and J ends were trimmed by 0 bases and 2 bases, with 14 bases remaining between them. Germline V gives CDR1 KGHSY, CDR2 FQNENV. CDR3 size: 17 residues. CDR3 DNA sequence: TGTGCCAGCAGCCAATCACCCCCAGCTTACACTGGAAACACCATATATTTT. Translated: CASSQSPPAYTGNTIYF.

The rearrangement uses TRBV7-8 and TRBJ1-5; D not certain. This CDR3 spans 16 amino acids. Trimming removed 3 bases from V and 1 base from J, with 13 bases in between. Germline V gives CDR1 SGHVS, CDR2 FQNEAQ. Written as DNA, the CDR3 is TGTGCCAGCAGCTTTTTGGCGGTTATGAGCAATCAGCCCCAGCATTTT. It yields the protein CASSFLAVMSNQPQHF.

The chain couples TRBV5-5 to TRBJ2-7; 13 bases are a match to TRBD2. Trimming took 4 bases from V and 0 from J; bases not matched to a gene: 13. Looked up from germline, CDR1 is SGHKS and CDR2 is YYEKEE (reference sequence). CDR3 length: 19 amino acids. The CDR3, as DNA: TGTGCCAGCAGCCCTGGACTAGCGGGGGCCACTGAAAGCTCCTACGAGCAGTACTTC. It codes for CASSPGLAGATESSYEQYF.

The chain uses TRBV5-1 and TRBJ2-3; D gene unclear. The CDR3 length is 14 residues. CDR1 and CDR2 from the germline V gene are SGHRS and YFSETQ. Trimming took 5 bases from V and 2 from J, leaving 12 bases between them. The CDR3 reads CASRAETITDTQYF. DNA for the CDR3: TGCGCCAGCAGAGCTGAGACGATCACAGATACGCAGTATTTT.

This chain joins TRBV7-2 and TRBJ1-1; D gene ambiguous. CDR1 is SGHTA, CDR2 FQGNSA, per germline. Trimming shortened V by 3 bases and J by 1 base, and 21 bases separated the two germline ends. The CDR3 totals 18 residues. The CDR3 loop is CASSLDAWVRWKNTEAFF. For the CDR3, the DNA is TGTGCCAGCAGCTTGGATGCATGGGTACGCTGGAAGAACACTGAAGCTTTCTTT.

This clone was seen a handful of times. The CDR3 spells CASSFDRAQETQYF. CDR3 nucleotides: TGTGCCAGCAGCTTCGACAGGGCCCAAGAGACCCAGTACTTC. V gene TRBV7-9 combines with J gene TRBJ2-5, with TRBD1 matching 7 bases. V dropped 3 bases and J dropped 1; count of bases not matched to a gene: 2. Germline assignment: CDR1 SEHNR and CDR2 FQNEAQ (reference sequence). CDR3 length: 14 residues.

The chain joins TRBV27 to TRBJ1-6, with TRBD1 as a possible D gene (6 bases). Trimming shortened V by 6 bases and J by 0 bases, and 12 bases separated the two germline ends. CDR1 is MNHEY and CDR2 is SMNVEV in the germline V gene (reference sequence). This CDR3 is built from 16 residues. CDR3 residues: CASSLQGSSYNSPLHF. For the CDR3, the DNA is TGTGCCAGCAGCCTACAGGGAAGCTCCTATAATTCACCCCTCCACTTT.

The V call is TRBV4-3, the J call TRBJ2-6; D is uncertain. V was clipped by 0 bases and J by 0 bases, with 6 bases between them. The CDR3 is 16 amino acids. The germline gives CDR1 LGHNA, CDR2 YSLEER. The CDR3 spells CASSQESGSGANVLTF. The CDR3 nucleotides are TGCGCCAGCAGCCAAGAGTCAGGCTCTGGGGCCAACGTCCTGACTTTC.

J is TRBJ1-1 and V is TRBV9; TRBD1 matches at 8 bases. The CDR3 extends over 15 amino acids. J lost 4 bases, V lost 0 bases, and 5 bases had no gene match. The germline gives CDR1 SGDLS, CDR2 YYNGEE. Written as DNA, the CDR3 is TGTGCCAGCAGCGTAGGGCCAGGGGGCCTCACTGAAGCTTTCTTT. Its protein product is CASSVGPGGLTEAFF.

The V and J genes are TRBV6-6 and TRBJ2-7; possible D gene TRBD2, 6 bases. V dropped 0 bases and J dropped 12 bases, with 24 bases sitting between them. CDR3 length: 16 residues. Germline V gene lookup returns CDR1 MNHNY and CDR2 SVGAGI (reference sequence). The CDR3 region is CASSYSDAPQGRRGYF. CDR3 nucleotides: TGTGCCAGCAGTTACTCAGATGCTCCCCAGGGCCGGCGGGGGTACTTC.